The 17 T cell receptor beta chains presented below share a single source sample, sequenced in a study of blood T cell repertoires in COVID-19 (dated by TCRdb to 2018 to 2021). Library construction relied on the immunoSEQ multiplex PCR assay. TCRdb re-hosts the immuneACCESS table, in-frame sequences only. Its copies lack some clones; in the studies checked, an unresolved V gene accounts for under half of them, and the cause for the rest is not known. Across this sample there are tens of thousands of clones, with 65% to 90% seen only once. Together, the top ten hold under 5% of the sample. The material sequenced was peripheral blood. Source of these receptors: a middle-aged man with active COVID-19.

The V call is TRBV18, the J call TRBJ1-2, with 9 bases lining up with TRBD1. The CDR3 extends over 16 amino acids. From germline, CDR1 is KGHSH and CDR2 LQKENI. The junction had 8 bases not matched to a gene; V was cut back by 4 bases and J by 2 bases. CDR3 DNA sequence: TGTGCCAGCTCACAAGGACAGGGGCCGATCAACTATGGCTACACCTTC. It encodes CASSQGQGPINYGYTF.

The V and J genes are TRBV6-1 and TRBJ2-7, with D perhaps TRBD1 (6 bases). The CDR3 runs 15 residues. Germline V gives CDR1 MNHNS, CDR2 SASEGT. V was clipped by 1 base and J by 1 base, with 11 bases between them. The CDR3 bases are TGTGCCAGCAGTGAAGGACAGGATCCTTCCTACGAGCAGTACTTC. As protein: CASSEGQDPSYEQYF.

CDR3 in amino acids: CASSLNPGGEETQYF. For the CDR3, the DNA is TGTGCCAGCAGCTTAAACCCAGGGGGCGAGGAGACCCAGTACTTC. The rearrangement joins TRBV7-3 to TRBJ2-5, with 8 positions matching TRBD1. CDR3 size: 15 residues. V trimming: 1 base; J trimming: 5 bases; junction bases outside the gene matches: 6. Germline assignment: CDR1 SGHTA and CDR2 FQGTGA.

This clone was recorded only once. The chain couples TRBV7-8 to TRBJ2-7, with 7 bases identical to TRBD1. V lost 2 bases and J lost 4; bases outside the gene matches: 11. Per the germline V gene, CDR1 is SGHVS and CDR2 is FQNEAQ. The CDR3 sequence is 16 residues long. The CDR3: CASSLRTWTGSYEQYF. CDR3 bases: TGTGCCAGCAGCTTAAGGACCTGGACAGGTAGTTACGAGCAGTACTTC.

This clone has only a few counts. The chain couples TRBV27 to TRBJ2-1, with D possibly TRBD2 on 7 matching bases. This CDR3 is built from 15 residues. V lost 2 bases and J 10 bases, leaving 18 bases between the germline ends. Germline CDR1 MNHEY, CDR2 SMNVEV (reference sequence). In DNA form, the CDR3 reads TGTGCCAGCAGTTTAAGCCTAGGGGGGGCCCGAGAGCAGTTCTTC. Translating it yields CASSLSLGGAREQFF.

V usage is TRBV6-5 and J usage is TRBJ1-4; TRBD1 matches at 7 bases. CDR1 and CDR2 (germline): MNHEY, SVGAGI. Trimming removed 2 bases from V and 8 bases from J; junction bases left unmatched: 2. The CDR3 is 13 amino acids. As DNA, the CDR3 is TGTGCCAGCAGTTACCGGGACAGCGAAAAACTGTTTTTT. Translated, it gives CASSYRDSEKLFF.

CDR3 loop: CASSELGGADTQYF. DNA for the CDR3: TGTGCCAGCAGTGAACTCGGGGGGGCAGATACGCAGTATTTT. The rearrangement uses TRBV6-1 and TRBJ2-3; 8 positions match TRBD2. Germline CDR1 MNHNS, CDR2 SASEGT. The CDR3 has 14 residues. V trimming: 2 bases; J trimming: 4 bases; junction bases outside the gene matches: 2.

This chain connects TRBV13 to TRBJ2-7; D possibly corresponds to TRBD1 (5 bases). Germline V gives CDR1 PRHDT, CDR2 FYEKMQ (reference sequence). The germline V and J ends were trimmed by 1 base and 3 bases, with 16 bases remaining between them. The CDR3 is made up of 16 amino acids. The CDR3 sequence: CASSLAAGRDIYEQYF. For the CDR3, the DNA is TGTGCCAGCAGCTTAGCGGCCGGCAGGGATATCTACGAGCAGTACTTC.

V gene TRBV3-1 (or the pseudogene TRBV3-2) combines with J gene TRBJ1-4, with a weak D call TRBD1 (5 bases). V was shortened by 1 base and J by 8 bases, with 11 bases between the two germline ends. This CDR3 is built from 14 residues. The germline CDR1 and CDR2 sequences are LGHDT and YNNKEL (reference sequence). The DNA of the CDR3 is TGTGCCAGCAGCCAAGTTGTGGAGGGGGAAAAACTGTTTTTT. Encoded protein: CASSQVVEGEKLFF.

This chain connects TRBV11-2 to TRBJ1-2; 10 positions match TRBD1. The CDR3 extends over 15 amino acids. Losses at the gene ends were 4 bases for V and 2 bases for J; bases not matched to a gene: 4. Per the germline V gene, CDR1 is SGHAT and CDR2 is FQNNGV. CDR3 nucleotides: TGTGCCAGCAGCTGGGGACAGGGGCTCAACTATGGCTACACCTTC. This encodes CASSWGQGLNYGYTF.

This chain joins TRBV5-6 and TRBJ2-5, with D perhaps matching TRBD2 (6 bases). The germline gives CDR1 SGHDT, CDR2 YYEEEE. This CDR3 contains 14 residues. V dropped 3 bases and J dropped 3 bases, with 12 bases sitting between them. The CDR3 spells CASSSWGVEETQYF. The CDR3 coding sequence is TGTGCCAGCAGCTCCTGGGGGGTCGAAGAGACCCAGTACTTC.

The chain recombines TRBV7-2 with TRBJ2-1; the match to TRBD2 covers 8 bases. After removal of 1 base from V and 2 bases from J, the junction contained 10 bases not matched to a gene. This CDR3 region has 18 residues. Germline CDR1 and CDR2: SGHTA and FQGNSA. The CDR3 loop is CASSLESLGRGAYNEQFF. In nucleotides, the CDR3 is TGTGCCAGCAGCTTAGAATCATTGGGGCGGGGGGCCTACAATGAGCAGTTCTTC.

The chain links TRBV18 to TRBJ1-2, with 8 bases identical to TRBD1. Germline CDR1 KGHSH, CDR2 LQKENI. The CDR3 is made up of 16 amino acids. With 3 bases clipped from V and 0 bases from J, the junction kept 6 bases outside the gene matches. CDR3 sequence reads: CASSPGTGPSNYGYTF. CDR3 nucleotide sequence: TGTGCCAGCTCACCGGGGACAGGCCCTTCTAACTATGGCTACACCTTC.

J is TRBJ2-5 and V is TRBV3-1 (or the pseudogene TRBV3-2); D may be TRBD2 (6 bases). CDR1 and CDR2 (germline): LGHDT, YNNKEL (reference sequence). The germline V and J ends were trimmed by 5 bases and 1 base, with 8 bases remaining between them. The length of the CDR3 is 13 residues. The DNA of the CDR3 is TGTGCCAGCAGCGGGGACTCCCAAGAGACCCAGTACTTC. Its translation is CASSGDSQETQYF.

The rearrangement links TRBV9 to TRBJ2-1; D possibly corresponds to TRBD2 (6 bases). The V gene's germline CDR1 is SGDLS and CDR2 YYNGEE. CDR3 length equals 16 residues. V lost 6 bases to trimming and J lost 2 bases, with 18 bases between them. CDR3 coding DNA: TGTGCCAGCACCAAACGGGACTTATCCGCCTACAATGAGCAGTTCTTC. Encoded protein: CASTKRDLSAYNEQFF.

Comments on this clone: This same CDR3 is encoded by further DNA sequences in the sample. The rearrangement uses TRBV2 and TRBJ1-5; the match to TRBD1 covers 9 bases. Germline values: CDR1 SNHLY, CDR2 FYNNEI. Trimming took 4 bases from V and 2 from J; bases not matched to a gene: 0. The CDR3 totals 14 residues. The CDR3 loop reads CASSGTGGNQPQHF. CDR3 nucleotides: TGTGCCAGCAGTGGGACAGGGGGCAATCAGCCCCAGCATTTT. Full variable domain (rest looked up from reference TRBV2 and TRBJ1-5): EPEVTQTPSHQVTQMGQEVILRCVPISNHLYFYWYRQILGQKVEFLVSFYNNEISEKSEIFDDQFSVERPDGSNFTLKIRSTKLEDSAMYFCASSGTGGNQPQHFGDGTRLSIL.

V usage is TRBV4-1 and J usage is TRBJ1-5; D call uncertain. Deletions cut 1 base from V and 0 bases from J, with 10 bases between. The CDR3 covers 16 residues. CDR1 and CDR2 from the germline V gene are MGHRA and YSYEKL. The CDR3, as DNA: TGCGCCAGCAGCCAAGGGCCAGGTCATAGCAATCAGCCCCAGCATTTT. Protein: CASSQGPGHSNQPQHF.